This T cell receptor (beta chain) emerged from a study of blood T cell repertoires in COVID-19. As for the study in general: The United States, Italy and Spain were the sources of the acute and convalescent COVID-19 samples.

The ends lost 6 bases at V and 7 bases at J; junction bases unmatched: 3. CDR3 length: 12 amino acids. Looked up from germline, CDR1 is MNHEY and CDR2 is SMNVEV (reference sequence). Data came from immunoSEQ multiplex PCR; TCRdb stores just in-frame clones and leaves some out. The table includes tens of thousands of clones, about nine tenths detected once. Sequenced input: peripheral blood. This sequence was found in a woman aged 45-65 years in a cohort sampled during active COVID-19. The V call is TRBV27, the J call TRBJ2-1, with 7 nucleotides matching TRBD1. This CDR3 reads CASRGQRNEQFF. The CDR3 nucleotides read TGTGCCAGCAGGGGACAGAGGAATGAGCAGTTCTTC.